The 14 T cell receptor beta chains below come from one sample, sequenced in a study of regulatory T cells in long-lasting Graves disease (dated by TCRdb to about 2021). What this sample's time point label stands for: newly diagnosed GD, antithyroid drugs for less than 3 months. RNA was extracted from PBMCs in TRIzol for both TCR sequencing and RNA sequencing. Receptors were amplified or captured by multiplex PCR. TCRdb names Illumina HiSeq 4000 as the instrument used. TCR beta libraries were built with iRepertoire HTBI primers and Arm-PCR amplification of CDR3 regions. TCRdb ran its own pipeline on the public reads, namely fastp trimming at Q25 and MiXCR clone calling, and kept in-frame beta chains. When rows share a CDR3 protein, they turn into one entry using the most common DNA and genes. The sample yields under 300,000 distinct CDR3 sequences; roughly 21% were counted once. The ten largest make up roughly 14% of the sample.

The input for sequencing was peripheral blood mononuclear cells (PBMCs), taken at new diagnosis, from a patient treated with antithyroid drugs. These receptors came from a female donor with Graves disease.

This clonotype was seen at least ten times. This rearrangement joins TRBV7-2 to TRBJ2-1; TRBD2 agrees at 11 bases. Germline lookup yields CDR1 SGHTA and CDR2 FQGNSA. V lost 1 base and J lost 3; bases outside the gene matches: 5. The CDR3 extends over 17 amino acids. CDR3 sequence (DNA): TGTGCCAGCAGCTTAGATAGCGGGAGGGCCGTCTACAATGAGCAGTTCTTC. This sequence encodes CASSLDSGRAVYNEQFF.

As for this clonotype: This likely stems from a read error, as it lies one base from a far larger clone. The CDR3 sequence: CASSQDQMGETQYF. The CDR3 bases are TGCGCCAGCAGCCAAGATCAGATGGGAGAGACCCAGTACTTC. This chain joins TRBV7-9 and TRBJ2-5; D is unclear. This CDR3 comprises 14 residues. Germline V gives CDR1 SEHNR, CDR2 FQNEAQ (reference sequence).

The chain joins TRBV5-5 to TRBJ2-2; 10 bases are shared with TRBD2. Looked up from germline, CDR1 is SGHKS and CDR2 is YYEKEE (reference sequence). The length of the CDR3 is 16 residues. Trimming cost V 5 bases and J 1 base; bases outside gene matches: 5. For the CDR3, the DNA is TGTGCCAGCAGGCTAGGGACTAGCGAGAACACCGGGGAGCTGTTTTTT. Its protein is CASRLGTSENTGELFF.

The chain links TRBV28 to TRBJ1-1; D unclear. This CDR3 has 15 amino acids. CDR1 and CDR2 from the germline V gene are MDHEN and SYDVKM. V was clipped by 7 bases and J by 1 base, with 16 bases between them. The CDR3: CASTPVFPRNTEAFF. CDR3 coding DNA: TGTGCCAGCACCCCGGTGTTCCCCCGGAACACTGAAGCTTTCTTT.

Remarks on this clonotype: The junction departs from germline at one end; a sequencing error may be responsible. The chain joins TRBV7-2 to TRBJ2-4; D not resolved. Germline V CDR1 and CDR2: SGHTA, FQGNSA. This CDR3 is built from 17 residues. The CDR3, as DNA: TGTGCCAGCAGCTTAGTGGTGGGTCGGGTAGCCAAAACCATTCAGTACTTC. It encodes CASSLVVGRVAKTIQYF.

The chain combines TRBV5-6 with TRBJ1-4; D is unclear. The CDR3 is made up of 14 amino acids. V was pared by 2 bases and J by 4 bases, with 9 bases between. Germline CDR1 SGHDT, CDR2 YYEEEE. CDR3 sequence: CASSFGRFNEKLFF. The DNA for the CDR3 is TGTGCCAGCAGCTTCGGACGCTTTAATGAAAAACTGTTTTTT.

In the case of this clonotype: A read error is possible here, since a much larger clone lies one base away. The J gene is TRBJ2-1, the V gene TRBV6-2 or TRBV6-3, with a tentative D call TRBD1 (6 bases). There are 13 residues in the CDR3. Looked up from germline, CDR1 is MNHEY and CDR2 is SVGEGT. CDR3 DNA sequence: TGTGCCAGCAGTTACGGAAGGGACAATGAGCAGCTCTTC. Protein: CASSYGRDNEQLF.

This clonotype has ten or more counts. The V call is TRBV6-1, the J call TRBJ1-1, with 7 nucleotides matching TRBD1. Germline-derived CDR1 and CDR2 are MNHNS and SASEGT. The CDR3 has 13 residues. The CDR3 DNA follows: TGTTCGACACAGGGGAGGGTGAACACTGAAGCTTTCTTT. It encodes CSTQGRVNTEAFF.

To note about this clonotype: A read error is likely, as this CDR3 ends without the conserved phenylalanine or tryptophan. The chain has TRBV28 and TRBJ2-7; D may be TRBD1 (5 bases). The V gene lost 3 bases and the J gene lost 3 bases, with 12 bases spanning the gap. The germline gives CDR1 MDHEN, CDR2 SYDVKM. This CDR3 has 14 residues. CDR3 amino acids: CASSFMDIYYEQYL. Written as DNA, the CDR3 is TGTGCCAGCAGTTTTATGGACATATACTACGAGCAGTACCTC.

The sample holds many counts of this clonotype. The chain couples TRBV7-2 to TRBJ2-2; the D is unclear. Trimming removed 5 bases at V and 7 bases at J, with 14 bases between. The CDR3 consists of 14 residues. Per the germline V gene, CDR1 is SGHTA and CDR2 is FQGNSA. CDR3 coding DNA: TGTGCCAGCAGCCCCCGTCCTGACCTCGGGGAGCTGTTTTTT. It yields the protein CASSPRPDLGELFF. Looking up the rest from reference TRBV7-2 and TRBJ2-2 gives the full variable domain: GAGVSQSPSNKVTEKGKDVELRCDPISGHTALYWYRQSLGQGLEFLIYFQGNSAPDKSGLPSDRFSAERTGGSVSTLTIQRTQQEDSAVYLCASSPRPDLGELFFGEGSRLTVL.

This clonotype came up many times. The gene calls are TRBV6-1 and TRBJ1-5; 8 bases map to TRBD1. V lost 5 bases and J lost 7; bases outside the gene matches: 10. CDR1 and CDR2 from the germline V gene are MNHNS and SASEGT. This CDR3 region has 15 residues. The CDR3 sequence: CASSPTRGPGQPQHF. CDR3 sequence (DNA): TGTGCCAGCAGTCCGACCAGGGGGCCAGGGCAGCCCCAGCATTTT.

This clonotype was seen a handful of times. This may arise from a read error, as a much more abundant clone is one base away. The rearrangement links TRBV6-2 or TRBV6-3 to TRBJ2-2, with 9 bases matching TRBD2. This CDR3 spans 15 amino acids. The germline gives CDR1 MNHEY, CDR2 SVGEGT. In DNA, the CDR3 is TGTGCCAGCAGAAGACCGAGCGGGAGGTCCGGGGAGCCGTTTTTT. It is translated as CASRRPSGRSGEPFF.

This clonotype occurred many times. The chain joins TRBV20-1 to TRBJ2-1, with 7 bases matching TRBD1. This CDR3 spans 13 amino acids. The V segment lost 5 bases and the J segment 7 bases; nucleotides outside the gene matches: 8. Germline CDR1 and CDR2: DFQATT and SNEGSKA (reference sequence). The CDR3 bases are TGCAGTGCTCCTCGACAGGGCTGGAATGAGCAGTTCTTC. Translating it yields CSAPRQGWNEQFF.

This clonotype has a handful of counts. The genes are TRBV7-2 and TRBJ1-6, with 8 positions matching TRBD1. This CDR3 region has 15 residues. V lost 3 bases to trimming and J lost 8 bases; unmatched junction nucleotides: 6. Germline loops: CDR1 SGHTA, CDR2 FQGNSA. Written as DNA, the CDR3 is TGTGCCAGCAGCTTTGACAGGGGAGGATATTCACCCCTCCACTTT. Protein sequence: CASSFDRGGYSPLHF.